This T cell receptor beta chain is from a study of shared clonotypes between healthy human individuals. Study summary: Per donor, three plates held CD4 naive cells, three held CD4 memory, two held CD8 naive and one held CD8 memory.

Concerning this clone: Its matching antigen is unknown. Just one base apart from a much larger clone, this may be a read error. The same CDR3 can be traced to other DNA sequences in this sample.

CD8 memory cells included CD45RO+ cells plus CCR7-negative CD45RA+ TemRA cells. Study findings and constraints: Non-shared clonotypes displayed generation probabilities falling below those of clonotypes present in all four donors.

Data came from immunoSEQ multiplex PCR; TCRdb stores just in-frame clones and leaves some out. The sample shows over 75,000 clones, approximately 63% of them seen only once. The TCR originated in a man between 25 and 39 years old in good health. Sequencing was performed on memory CD8+ T cells sorted from blood. The subset denotes: CD45RO+ cells pooled with CCR7-negative TemRA cells.

Written as DNA, the CDR3 is TGTGCCAGCAGTTCTGGGACAGACTACGAGCAGTACTTC. Its translation: CASSSGTDYEQYF. This sequence joins TRBV28 and TRBJ2-7; 7 nucleotides agree with TRBD1. CDR1 and CDR2 (germline): MDHEN, SYDVKM. The length of the CDR3 is 13 residues. Losses at the gene ends were 4 bases for V and 3 bases for J; bases not matched to a gene: 3.